This TCR beta chain was captured by sequencing in a study of CD8 T cells in ankylosing spondylitis. The study, taken as a whole, reports: Existing reports had already noted some motif variants in reactive arthritis synovial fluid and blood. Typical of ankylosing spondylitis blood, it appeared, was a TCR beta motif of under 10 highly homologous variants.

This clonotype was seen many times. Antigen unknown. It was by quantitative 5'-RACE with molecular barcodes that TCR beta libraries were made. TCRdb re-called the 5' RACE reads through MiXCR, storing one row per CDR3 protein. This sample has 200,000 to 250,000 distinct CDR3 sequences; 8% to 11% occur once, and the top ten carry about 3%. The sample comprised blood, either unsorted or a sorted T cell fraction (not recorded which). The TCR comes from a male donor with ankylosing spondylitis or in good health (not recorded which).

The CDR3 bases are TGTGCCTGGAGCAGATACCAAGAGACCCAGTACTTC. Protein: CAWSRYQETQYF. The chain combines TRBV30 with TRBJ2-5; D ambiguous. The CDR3 has 12 residues. Germline assignment: CDR1 GTSNPN and CDR2 SVGIG (reference sequence). Trimming pared 3 bases from V and 0 bases from J, leaving 5 bases between.